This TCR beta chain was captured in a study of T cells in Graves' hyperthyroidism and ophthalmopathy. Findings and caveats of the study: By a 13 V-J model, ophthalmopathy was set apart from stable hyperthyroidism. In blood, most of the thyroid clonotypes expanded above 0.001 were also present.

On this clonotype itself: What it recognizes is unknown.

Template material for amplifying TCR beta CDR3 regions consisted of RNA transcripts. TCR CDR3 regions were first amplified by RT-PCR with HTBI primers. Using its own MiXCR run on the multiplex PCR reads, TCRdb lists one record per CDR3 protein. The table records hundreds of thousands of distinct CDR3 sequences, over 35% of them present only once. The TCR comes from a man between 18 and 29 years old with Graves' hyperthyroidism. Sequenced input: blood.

CDR3 in amino acids: CASTMGGMGQPQHF. The CDR3 DNA reads TGTGCCAGCACCATGGGGGGGATGGGGCAGCCCCAGCATTTT. This rearrangement joins TRBV12-3 or TRBV12-4 to TRBJ1-5, with D maybe TRBD1 (5 bases). The CDR3 spans 14 residues. The germline V and J ends were trimmed by 7 bases and 7 bases, with 17 bases remaining between them.